The rows below give T cell receptor beta chains drawn from one sample of a study of blood T cell repertoires in COVID-19. Some clones are missing from TCRdb's copy, which holds only in-frame ones; the method was immunoSEQ multiplex PCR. Found here are 93,000 or so clones, roughly 90% of them singletons; the top ten hold approximately 3.4%. The specimen was peripheral blood. The source is an older woman with acute or convalescent COVID-19. CDR3s include the opening cysteine and the closing phenylalanine or tryptophan. D genes are given only for firm matches. Clone size is stated in some rows and not others, as once, few, many or a class when expanded.

clone_size	v_call	j_call	d_call	cdr3_aa	cdr3_nt
.	TRBV5-8	TRBJ2-3	.	CASSLEAAFTDTQYF	TGTGCCAGCAGCTTGGAGGCGGCATTCACAGATACGCAGTATTTT
.	TRBV3-1/TRBV3-2	TRBJ2-1	TRBD2	CASSQASGSINEQFF	TGTGCCAGCAGCCAAGCTAGCGGGAGTATCAATGAGCAGTTCTTC
once	TRBV7-9	TRBJ1-2	.	CASSLEAGRGSGGYTF	TGTGCCAGCAGCTTAGAGGCCGGACGGGGTAGCGGCGGCTACACCTTC
.	TRBV6-5	TRBJ1-2	.	CASSVGGNYGYTF	TGTGCCAGCAGCGTCGGCGGGAACTATGGCTACACCTTC
once	TRBV7-7	TRBJ2-2	TRBD2	CASTQLAGGYTGELFF	TGTGCTAGCACGCAACTAGCGGGAGGGTACACCGGGGAGCTGTTTTTT
.	TRBV23-1	TRBJ2-5	.	CASSQAKGRDKETQYF	TGCGCCAGCAGTCAGGCGAAGGGCCGGGACAAAGAGACCCAGTACTTC
few	TRBV18	TRBJ1-2	.	CASSPEPRSHSYGYTF	TGTGCCAGCTCACCCGAACCAAGATCCCACAGCTATGGCTACACCTTC
.	TRBV20-1	TRBJ2-1	.	CSARDENEQFF	TGCAGTGCTAGAGATGAGAATGAGCAGTTCTTC
.	TRBV2	TRBJ2-1	.	CASMRAPGGGEQFF	TGTGCCAGCATGAGGGCGCCCGGAGGTGGGGAGCAGTTCTTC
.	TRBV12-3/TRBV12-4	TRBJ1-1	TRBD1	CASSFTDRVEAFF	TGTGCCAGCAGTTTTACGGACAGGGTTGAAGCTTTCTTT
.	TRBV30	TRBJ1-1	TRBD1	CAWSVRRTGKDRTEAFF	TGTGCCTGGAGTGTAAGAAGGACAGGGAAGGACAGGACTGAAGCTTTCTTT